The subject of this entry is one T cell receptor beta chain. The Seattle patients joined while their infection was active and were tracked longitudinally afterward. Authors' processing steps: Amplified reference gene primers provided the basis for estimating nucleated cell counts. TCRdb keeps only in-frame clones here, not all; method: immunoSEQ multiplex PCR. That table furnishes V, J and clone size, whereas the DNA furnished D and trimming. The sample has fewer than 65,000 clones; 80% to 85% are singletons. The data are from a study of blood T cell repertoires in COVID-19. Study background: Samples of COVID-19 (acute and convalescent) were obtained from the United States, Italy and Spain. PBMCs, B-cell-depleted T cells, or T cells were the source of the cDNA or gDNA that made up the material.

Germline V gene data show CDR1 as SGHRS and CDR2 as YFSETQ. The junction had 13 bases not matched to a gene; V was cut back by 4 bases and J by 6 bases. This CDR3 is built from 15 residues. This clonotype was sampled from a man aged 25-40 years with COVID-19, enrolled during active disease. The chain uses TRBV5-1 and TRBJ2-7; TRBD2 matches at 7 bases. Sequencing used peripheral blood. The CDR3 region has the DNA TGCGCCAGCAGCCGTCAGGAGCGGGAAGGGAGCGAGCAGTACTTC. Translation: CASSRQEREGSEQYF.